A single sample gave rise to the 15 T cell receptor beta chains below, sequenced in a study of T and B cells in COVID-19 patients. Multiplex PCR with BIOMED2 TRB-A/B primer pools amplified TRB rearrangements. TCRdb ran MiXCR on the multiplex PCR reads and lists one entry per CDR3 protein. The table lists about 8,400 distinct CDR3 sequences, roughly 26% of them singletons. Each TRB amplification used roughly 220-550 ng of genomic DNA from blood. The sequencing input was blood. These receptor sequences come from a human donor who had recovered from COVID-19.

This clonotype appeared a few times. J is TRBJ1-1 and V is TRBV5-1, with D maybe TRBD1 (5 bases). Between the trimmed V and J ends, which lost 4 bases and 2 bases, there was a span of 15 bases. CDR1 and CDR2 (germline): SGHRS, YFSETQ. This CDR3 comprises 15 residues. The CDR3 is CASSRGGQGNTEAFF. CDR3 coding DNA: TGCGCCAGCAGCAGGGGTGGGCAGGGAAACACTGAAGCTTTCTTT.

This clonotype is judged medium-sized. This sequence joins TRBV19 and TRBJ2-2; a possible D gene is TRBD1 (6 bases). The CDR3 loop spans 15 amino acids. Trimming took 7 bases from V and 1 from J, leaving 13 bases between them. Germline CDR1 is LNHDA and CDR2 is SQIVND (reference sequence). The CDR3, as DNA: TGTGCCAGTACCCCGCCGGGACAGAACACCGGGGAGCTGTTTTTT. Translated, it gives CASTPPGQNTGELFF.

In DNA, the CDR3 is TGTGCCAGCAGTAGCGACAGGGTCTATGGCTACACCTTC. It translates to CASSSDRVYGYTF. V is TRBV6-5 and J is TRBJ1-2; 7 bases align to TRBD1. The CDR3 is made up of 13 amino acids. Looked up from germline, CDR1 is MNHEY and CDR2 is SVGAGI. V shed 5 bases, J shed 4 bases, and the junction held 4 bases outside the gene matches.

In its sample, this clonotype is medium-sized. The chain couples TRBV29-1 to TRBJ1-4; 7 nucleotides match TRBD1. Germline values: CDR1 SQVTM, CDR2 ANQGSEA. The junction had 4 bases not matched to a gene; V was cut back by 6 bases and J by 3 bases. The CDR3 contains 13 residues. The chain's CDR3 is CSVEGTANEKLFF. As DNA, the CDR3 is TGCAGCGTCGAGGGGACAGCTAATGAAAAACTGTTTTTT.

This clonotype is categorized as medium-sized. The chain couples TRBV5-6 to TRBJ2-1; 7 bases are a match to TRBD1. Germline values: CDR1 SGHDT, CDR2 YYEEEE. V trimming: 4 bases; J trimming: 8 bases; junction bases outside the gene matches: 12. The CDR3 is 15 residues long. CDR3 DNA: TGTGCCAGCAGCCTGAGTTACCGGACAGGCGATGAGCAGTTCTTC. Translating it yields CASSLSYRTGDEQFF.

In DNA, the CDR3 is TGTGCCACCAGTGACCCCACAGGGTACTATGGCTACACCTTC. Residues: CATSDPTGYYGYTF. The chain is built from TRBV24-1 and TRBJ1-2; D is possibly TRBD1 (6 bases). This CDR3 is 14 amino acids long. V was trimmed by 4 bases and J by 3 bases, leaving 11 bases between them. Germline V gene sequence: CDR1 KGHDR, CDR2 SFDVKD.

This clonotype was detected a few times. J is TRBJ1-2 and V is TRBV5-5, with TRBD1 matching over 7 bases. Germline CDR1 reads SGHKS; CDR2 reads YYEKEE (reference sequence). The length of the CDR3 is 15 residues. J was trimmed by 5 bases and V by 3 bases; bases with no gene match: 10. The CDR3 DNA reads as TGTGCCAGCAGCTCCTCCGGGACAGCCCTTTATGGCTACACCTTC. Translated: CASSSSGTALYGYTF.

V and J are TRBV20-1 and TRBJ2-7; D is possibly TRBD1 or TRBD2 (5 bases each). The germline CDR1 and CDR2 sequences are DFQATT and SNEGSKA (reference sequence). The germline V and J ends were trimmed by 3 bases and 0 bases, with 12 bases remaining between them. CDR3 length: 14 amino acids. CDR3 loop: CSASPWDRSYEQYF. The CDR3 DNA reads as TGCAGTGCTAGTCCTTGGGACCGCTCCTACGAGCAGTACTTC.

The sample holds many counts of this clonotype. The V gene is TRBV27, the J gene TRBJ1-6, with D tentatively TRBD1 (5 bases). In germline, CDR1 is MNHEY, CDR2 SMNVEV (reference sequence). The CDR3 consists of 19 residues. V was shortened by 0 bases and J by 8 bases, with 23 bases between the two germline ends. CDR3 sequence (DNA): TGTGCCAGCAGTTTATCTTCGCCCCCCAGGGCAGTCCTGGATTCACCCCTCCACTTT. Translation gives CASSLSSPPRAVLDSPLHF.

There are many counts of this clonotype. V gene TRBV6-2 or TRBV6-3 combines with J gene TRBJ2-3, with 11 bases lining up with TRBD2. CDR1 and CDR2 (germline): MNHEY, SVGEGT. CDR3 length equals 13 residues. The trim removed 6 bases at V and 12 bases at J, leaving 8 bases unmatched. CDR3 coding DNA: TGTGCCAGCAGATTACTAGCGGGGGTATCACAGTATTTT. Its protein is CASRLLAGVSQYF.

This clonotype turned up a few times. CDR3 sequence reads: CASSRIVNPYEQYF. The CDR3 coding sequence is TGTGCCAGCAGTCGAATAGTAAATCCCTACGAGCAGTACTTC. This chain joins TRBV6-2 or TRBV6-3 and TRBJ2-7; D is ambiguous. The CDR3 length is 14 residues. Germline CDR1 reads MNHEY; CDR2 reads SVGEGT. V was shortened by 5 bases and J by 2 bases, with 13 bases between the two germline ends.

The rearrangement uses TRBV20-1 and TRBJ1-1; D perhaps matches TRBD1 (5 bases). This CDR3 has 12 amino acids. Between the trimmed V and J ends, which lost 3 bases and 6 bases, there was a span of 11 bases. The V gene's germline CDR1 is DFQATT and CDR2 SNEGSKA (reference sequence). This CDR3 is CSASRGRAEAFF. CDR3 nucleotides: TGCAGTGCTAGCCGGGGACGGGCTGAAGCTTTCTTT.

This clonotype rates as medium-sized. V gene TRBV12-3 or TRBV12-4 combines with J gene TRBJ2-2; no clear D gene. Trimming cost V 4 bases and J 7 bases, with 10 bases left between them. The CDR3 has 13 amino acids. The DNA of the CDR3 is TGTGCCAGCAGTTCAACCCAATACGGGGAGCTGTTTTTT. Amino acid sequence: CASSSTQYGELFF.

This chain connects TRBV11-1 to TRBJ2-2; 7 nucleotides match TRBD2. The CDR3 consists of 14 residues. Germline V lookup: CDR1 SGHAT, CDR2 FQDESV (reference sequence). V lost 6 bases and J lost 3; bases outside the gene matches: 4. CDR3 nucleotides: TGTGCCAGCAGTTTACGGGGGGACACCGGGGAGCTGTTTTTT. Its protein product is CASSLRGDTGELFF.

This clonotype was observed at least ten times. This CDR3 is CASSYSEGAASYTF. The DNA of the CDR3 is TGTGCCAGCAGTTACTCAGAGGGGGCGGCCAGCTACACCTTC. The chain recombines TRBV6-6 with TRBJ1-2; 7 bases line up with TRBD1. After removal of 0 bases from V and 9 bases from J, the junction contained 7 bases not matched to a gene. The CDR3 totals 14 residues. Germline values: CDR1 MNHNY, CDR2 SVGAGI (reference sequence).